The next 8 T cell receptor beta chains were all read from a single sample in a study of post-analysis software for immune sequencing data. Their antigens remain unidentified. Incorporated into the TCR beta cDNA libraries were unique molecular identifiers, which served to reduce PCR and sequencing biases. In TCRdb, the PCR reads were re-called with MiXCR into one record per CDR3 protein. Of about 570,000 distinct CDR3 sequences listed, approximately 34% are singletons. Overall study results and limits: When patients were compared with controls, 4 or 5 TRBV segments were more frequent, TRBV5-6, TRBV5-1 and TRBV20-1 among them.

Material for sequencing was blood. The receptors were sampled from a girl under 18 with multiple sclerosis.

This clonotype was counted between two and nine times. This chain joins TRBV16 and TRBJ1-6; 8 positions agree with TRBD1. The CDR3 runs to 16 residues. V shed 4 bases and J 4 bases; nucleotides not matched to a gene: 6. The germline V gene encodes CDR1 KGHSY and CDR2 FQNENV. This chain's CDR3 is CASSLGQGEYNSPLHF. CDR3 nucleotides: TGTGCCAGCAGCCTAGGACAGGGCGAGTATAATTCACCCCTCCACTTT.

This clonotype has just a few counts. The rearrangement links TRBV4-1 to TRBJ2-7; a weak D match, TRBD2 (5 bases). V lost 2 bases and J lost 2, with 13 bases in between. The CDR3 contains 15 residues. Germline CDR1 reads MGHRA; CDR2 reads YSYEKL. The CDR3 sequence is CASSQLERATYEQYF. The CDR3 DNA reads TGCGCCAGCAGCCAACTGGAGAGGGCTACCTACGAGCAGTACTTC.

The V and J genes are TRBV3-1 and TRBJ2-5; 7 bases match TRBD2. J was trimmed by 1 base and V by 3 bases; bases with no gene match: 8. The CDR3 totals 16 residues. CDR1 and CDR2 (germline): LGHDT, YNNKEL (reference sequence). CDR3 in amino acids: CASSHSPGRLQETQYF. CDR3 nucleotide sequence: TGTGCCAGCAGCCATTCTCCCGGGAGGCTCCAAGAGACCCAGTACTTC.

The CDR3 sequence is CASSLHTEAFF. The CDR3 DNA reads as TGTGCCAGCAGTTTACACACTGAAGCTTTCTTT. J is TRBJ1-1 and V is TRBV12-3 or TRBV12-4; D is ambiguous. The ends were cut back, 2 bases at V and 3 bases at J, with 1 base in the middle. The CDR3 runs 11 residues.

The chain is built from TRBV4-2 and TRBJ2-5; 9 bases match TRBD2. From germline, CDR1 is LGHNA and CDR2 YNFKEQ. There are 15 residues in the CDR3. V shed 0 bases, J shed 1 base, and the junction held 0 bases outside the gene matches. The DNA for the CDR3 is TGTGCCAGCAGCCAAGAGCGGGGGGGCCAAGAGACCCAGTACTTC. Translation: CASSQERGGQETQYF.

The chain recombines TRBV12-3 or TRBV12-4 with TRBJ2-7, with no clear D. With the DNA end fitting TRBJ2-5 better, the J assignment may be wrong. This CDR3 region has 16 residues. CDR3 DNA sequence: TGTGCCAGCAGCCCCCGCGTGGAAGCCTGGGTGGAGACCCAGTACTTC. Translated, it gives CASSPRVEAWVETQYF.

This clonotype occurred a few times. The chain couples TRBV5-5 to TRBJ2-1; 11 bases agree with TRBD2. The CDR3 contains 16 residues. V shed 4 bases and J 2 bases; nucleotides not matched to a gene: 5. Germline V CDR1 and CDR2: SGHKS, YYEKEE (reference sequence). The CDR3 sequence is CASSQRLAGPYNEQFF. In DNA, the CDR3 is TGTGCCAGCAGCCAACGACTAGCGGGGCCCTACAATGAGCAGTTCTTC. Supplemented by reference TRBV5-5 and TRBJ2-1, the full variable domain reads DAGVTQSPTHLIKTRGQQVTLRCSPISGHKSVSWYQQVLGQGPQFIFQYYEKEERGRGNFPDRFSARQFPNYSSELNVNALLLGDSALYLCASSQRLAGPYNEQFFGPGTRLTVL.

This sequence joins TRBV3-1 and TRBJ2-5; TRBD2 matches 7 bases. This CDR3 is built from 15 residues. Looked up from germline, CDR1 is LGHDT and CDR2 is YNNKEL (reference sequence). Losses at the gene ends were 4 bases for V and 0 bases for J; bases not matched to a gene: 5. The CDR3 nucleotides read TGTGCCAGCAGCCCACCCGGGGGGTACCAAGAGACCCAGTACTTC. This sequence encodes CASSPPGGYQETQYF.